This T cell receptor beta chain stems from a study of breast tumors, draining lymph nodes, adjacent tissues. From the multiplex PCR reads, TCRdb called clonotypes with MiXCR, one entry per CDR3 protein. The data hold more than 15,000 distinct CDR3 sequences, with roughly 64% observed a single time. Whole-study findings and limits: That most tumor T cells come from lymph nodes remained unproven. Most tumor T cells seemingly derive from lymph node, then expand in tumor. Tumor repertoires ranked between lymph nodes and nontumor tissue in diversity, with V and J gene preferences. Tumor and nontumor repertoires were significantly more similar in luminal-like than in basal-like breast cancer.

In regard to this clonotype: Its specificity is unknown.

This CDR3 comprises 14 residues. Germline V CDR1 and CDR2: SGDLS, YYNGEE. Unmatched junction bases numbered 14, after V lost 7 bases and J lost 8 bases. Sequenced sample: tumor-adjacent breast tissue. The sequence came from a female donor with breast cancer. Some clones in this sample may be carry-over from other donors' samples. The chain employs TRBV9 and TRBJ1-2; 7 nucleotides agree with TRBD1. Here the CDR3 DNA reads TGTGCCAGCGCCACCCGGGTAGGGGGCGAGGGCTACACCTTC. The encoded protein is CASATRVGGEGYTF.